A selection of T cell receptor beta chains follows, all from one sample in a study of blood T cell repertoires in COVID-19. Sequencing used immunoSEQ multiplex PCR; TCRdb keeps in-frame clones, though not all of them. Among under 100,000 clones listed, over 80% were seen once. Source material: peripheral blood. The receptors here all came from a human donor in a cohort sampled during active COVID-19. Each CDR3 is given with its conserved first and last residue. Fields, in order: J gene, D gene, V gene, clone size, CDR3 protein, CDR3 DNA. The D gene is left open where the match is weak. Some rows mark clone size as missing; the rest say once, few, many or name a class of expanded clone.

>TRBJ2-3|.|TRBV18|.
CASSPSIKDTQYF
TGTGCCAGCTCACCCTCTATTAAGGATACGCAGTATTTT
>TRBJ2-1|TRBD1|TRBV5-1|.
CASSLGGFNGYNEQFF
TGCGCCAGCTCGCTAGGGGGCTTTAATGGCTACAATGAGCAGTTCTTC
>TRBJ1-1|.|TRBV7-2|.
CASSFFGTEAFF
TGTGCCAGCAGCTTCTTCGGGACTGAAGCTTTCTTT
>TRBJ2-7|TRBD2|TRBV24-1|.
CATSDLVRLAGGLGDEQYF
TGTGCCACCAGTGATCTAGTCAGACTAGCGGGAGGCTTAGGCGACGAGCAGTACTTC
>TRBJ1-2|TRBD1|TRBV18|.
CASSPTQGGQNYGYTF
TGTGCCAGCTCACCTACCCAGGGGGGACAGAACTATGGCTACACCTTC
>TRBJ1-2|TRBD1|TRBV27|.
CASSSTSGGKTF
TGTGCCAGCAGTTCTACTTCAGGGGGCAAGACCTTC
>TRBJ2-3|TRBD2|TRBV3-1/TRBV3-2|.
CASSPSRGGSLGTDTQYF
TGTGCCAGCAGCCCTTCTCGCGGCGGGAGCCTTGGCACAGATACGCAGTATTTT
>TRBJ2-7|.|TRBV13|.
CASSQEDSYEQYF
TGTGCCAGCAGCCAGGAGGACTCCTACGAGCAGTACTTC
>TRBJ1-1|TRBD1|TRBV27|.
CASSSGGRVNTEAFF
TGTGCCAGCAGCTCAGGGGGCCGGGTGAACACTGAAGCTTTCTTT
>TRBJ2-3|.|TRBV12-3/TRBV12-4|.
CASSFRDTQYF
TGTGCCAGCAGTTTTAGAGATACGCAGTATTTT
>TRBJ2-7|.|TRBV19|.
CASRRGHSPYEQYF
TGTGCCAGTAGGAGGGGACACTCGCCCTACGAGCAGTACTTC
>TRBJ2-5|.|TRBV5-5|.
CASSTPGVQETQYF
TGTGCCAGCAGCACCCCGGGAGTTCAAGAGACCCAGTACTTC
>TRBJ1-1|TRBD1|TRBV28|.
CASIGTVEAFF
TGTGCCAGCATCGGGACAGTCGAAGCTTTCTTT
>TRBJ2-2|TRBD1|TRBV28|.
CAIPGTAPGELFF
TGTGCCATTCCCGGGACAGCGCCCGGGGAGCTGTTTTTT
>TRBJ2-1|.|TRBV29-1|.
CSVTSPTYNEQFF
TGCAGCGTCACTAGCCCAACCTACAATGAGCAGTTCTTC
>TRBJ1-5|TRBD1|TRBV2|.
CASSIHRGPQPQHF
TGTGCCAGCAGTATTCACAGGGGGCCTCAGCCCCAGCATTTT
>TRBJ1-1|.|TRBV28|.
CASSPNRVNTEAFF
TGTGCCAGCAGTCCAAACAGGGTGAACACTGAAGCTTTCTTT
>TRBJ2-7|TRBD1|TRBV28|.
CASRFPGQGPHEQYF
TGTGCCAGCCGCTTCCCGGGACAGGGACCCCACGAGCAGTACTTC
>TRBJ2-2|.|TRBV3-1/TRBV3-2|.
CASSPNPGTTNTGELFF
TGTGCCAGCAGCCCCAACCCCGGGACAACGAACACCGGGGAGCTGTTTTTT
>TRBJ1-1|.|TRBV19|.
CASTSGRGGTEAFF
TGTGCCAGTACGTCAGGAAGGGGGGGCACTGAAGCTTTCTTT
>TRBJ1-3|.|TRBV6-5|.
CASNPGQFSGNTIYF
TGTGCCAGCAACCCAGGACAGTTCTCTGGAAACACCATATATTTT
>TRBJ2-2|.|TRBV5-5|.
CASSLGPGWGPNTGELFF
TGTGCCAGCAGCTTGGGTCCGGGCTGGGGGCCGAACACCGGGGAGCTGTTTTTT
>TRBJ1-1|.|TRBV16|.
CASSQSTGTEAFF
TGTGCCAGCAGCCAATCCACAGGCACTGAAGCTTTCTTT
>TRBJ2-5|TRBD1|TRBV19|.
CASSLLQGASKETQYF
TGTGCCAGTAGTCTCCTACAGGGGGCCTCCAAAGAGACCCAGTACTTC
>TRBJ1-5|.|TRBV7-8|.
CASSLASRSDQPQHF
TGTGCCAGCAGCCTTGCAAGTCGGTCGGATCAGCCCCAGCATTTT
>TRBJ2-1|TRBD1|TRBV11-2|.
CASSRYRGPVMEQFF
TGTGCCAGCAGCCGCTACAGGGGACCGGTAATGGAGCAGTTCTTC
>TRBJ1-5|.|TRBV10-1|.
CASRQGNQPQHF
TGCGCCAGCAGACAGGGCAATCAGCCCCAGCATTTT
>TRBJ2-1|TRBD1|TRBV28|.
CASSFLDRGHIALRDEQFF
TGTGCCAGCAGTTTTCTGGACAGGGGGCACATTGCCCTACGAGATGAGCAGTTCTTC
>TRBJ2-7|.|TRBV28|.
CASTPAREPYEQYF
TGTGCCAGCACCCCGGCCAGGGAACCCTACGAGCAGTACTTC
>TRBJ2-7|TRBD1|TRBV2|.
CASSGDRGLNEQYF
TGTGCCAGCAGTGGGGACAGGGGGCTTAACGAGCAGTACTTC
>TRBJ1-1|TRBD1|TRBV2|.
CASIGEPPDRANTEAFF
TGTGCCAGCATCGGGGAACCCCCGGACAGGGCGAACACTGAAGCTTTCTTT
>TRBJ2-7|.|TRBV20-1|.
CSALRTEQYF
TGCAGTGCCCTTAGAACCGAGCAGTACTTC
>TRBJ1-2|.|TRBV7-9|few
CASIRLINYGYTF
TGTGCCAGCATCCGACTCATTAACTATGGCTACACCTTC
>TRBJ2-1|.|TRBV5-4|once
CASSLNGGTGSYNEQFF
TGTGCCAGCAGCTTGAATGGCGGGACGGGCTCCTACAATGAGCAGTTCTTC
>TRBJ1-4|TRBD1|TRBV10-3|.
CAISPGQGLLRSEKLFF
TGTGCCATCAGTCCGGGACAGGGGCTCTTAAGGTCTGAAAAACTGTTTTTT
>TRBJ1-1|.|TRBV6-6|.
CASSYSRGALEAFF
TGTGCCAGCAGTTACTCACGGGGGGCCCTCGAAGCTTTCTTT
>TRBJ2-2|.|TRBV24-1|.
CATSDPGDTGELFF
TGTGCCACCAGTGACCCGGGGGATACCGGGGAGCTGTTTTTT
>TRBJ1-4|.|TRBV19|once
CASSMAGTLKGTNEKLFF
TGTGCCAGTAGTATGGCCGGGACACTAAAGGGAACTAATGAAAAACTGTTTTTT
>TRBJ2-5|.|TRBV3-1/TRBV3-2|.
CASSHGTQGTQYF
TGTGCCAGCAGCCACGGGACTCAAGGGACCCAGTACTTC
>TRBJ1-1|TRBD1|TRBV29-1|.
CSVSLQGELEAFF
TGCAGCGTTTCACTGCAGGGGGAGCTTGAAGCTTTCTTT
>TRBJ2-3|.|TRBV7-3|.
CASSSSREVDTQYF
TGTGCCAGCAGCTCCTCAAGGGAGGTAGATACGCAGTATTTT
>TRBJ1-1|.|TRBV6-5|.
CAVAGGDTEAFF
TGTGCCGTTGCCGGGGGAGACACTGAAGCTTTCTTT
>TRBJ2-5|TRBD2|TRBV27|.
CASSFLAGGQETQYF
TGTGCCAGCAGTTTTTTAGCGGGAGGGCAAGAGACCCAGTACTTC
>TRBJ1-1|TRBD1|TRBV6-5|.
CASSYLQGAGEAFF
TGTGCCAGCAGTTACCTCCAGGGGGCCGGTGAAGCTTTCTTT
>TRBJ2-1|TRBD2|TRBV7-3|.
CASSLEAGEWNEQFF
TGTGCCAGCAGCTTAGAAGCGGGAGAGTGGAATGAGCAGTTCTTC
>TRBJ2-5|TRBD1|TRBV7-7|.
CASSLDPGQAQETQYF
TGTGCTAGCAGCTTAGACCCCGGACAGGCCCAAGAGACCCAGTACTTC
>TRBJ2-1|TRBD2|TRBV7-6|once
CASSPQGSGRAGDEQFF
TGTGCCAGCAGCCCCCAGGGTAGCGGGAGGGCCGGGGATGAGCAGTTCTTC
>TRBJ2-1|TRBD2|TRBV7-2|once
CASSLVAGKEGYNEQFF
TGTGCCAGCAGCTTAGTAGCGGGAAAAGAGGGTTACAATGAGCAGTTCTTC
>TRBJ2-7|TRBD2|TRBV12-3/TRBV12-4|.
CASGGREREQYF
TGTGCCAGCGGCGGGCGGGAGCGCGAGCAGTACTTC
>TRBJ1-4|TRBD1|TRBV28|.
CASGTGVEKLFF
TGTGCCAGTGGGACAGGGGTTGAAAAACTGTTTTTT
>TRBJ2-3|.|TRBV3-1/TRBV3-2|.
CASSQDGGTQNTDTQYF
TGTGCCAGCAGCCAAGACGGAGGGACTCAGAACACAGATACGCAGTATTTT
>TRBJ2-7|.|TRBV6-6|.
CASSYSGGLGYEQYF
TGTGCCAGCAGTTACTCTGGGGGGTTAGGATACGAGCAGTACTTC
>TRBJ1-4|.|TRBV27|.
CASSTDATNEKLFF
TGTGCCAGCAGTACAGACGCAACTAATGAAAAACTGTTTTTT
>TRBJ2-7|.|TRBV27|.
CASSRLVIPYEQYF
TGTGCCAGCTCAAGACTAGTAATACCCTACGAGCAGTACTTC
>TRBJ2-3|TRBD1|TRBV24-1|once
CATAPDRVTDTQYF
TGTGCCACCGCCCCGGACAGGGTTACAGATACGCAGTATTTT
>TRBJ2-7|TRBD1|TRBV18|.
CASSPSWDSSYEQYF
TGTGCCAGCTCACCGAGCTGGGACAGCTCCTACGAGCAGTACTTC
>TRBJ2-1|.|TRBV29-1|.
CSVILGGDYNEQFF
TGCAGCGTGATACTAGGAGGGGACTACAATGAGCAGTTCTTC
>TRBJ1-4|.|TRBV3-1/TRBV3-2|.
CASSQVGQGGEKLFF
TGTGCCAGCAGCCAAGTAGGCCAGGGTGGGGAAAAACTGTTTTTT
>TRBJ1-2|.|TRBV5-1|.
CASSLQENYGYTF
TGCGCCAGCAGCTTGCAGGAAAACTATGGCTACACCTTC